A selection of T cell receptor beta chains follows, all from one sample in a study of T cells in Graves' hyperthyroidism and ophthalmopathy. A single record per CDR3 protein comes from TCRdb applying MiXCR to the multiplex PCR reads. The data contain around 600,000 distinct CDR3 sequences, approximately 15% of them singletons. Input material: blood. These receptors were taken from a young woman with Graves' ophthalmopathy. Both conserved end residues are part of each CDR3. D genes are given only for firm matches. Only some rows state a clone size, as once, few, many or a class for expanded clones.

V	size	J	D	CDR3	DNA
TRBV28	many	TRBJ2-1	.	CASSLFDRRYNEQFF	TGTGCCAGCAGTTTGTTCGACAGGAGATACAATGAGCAGTTCTTC
TRBV20-1	.	TRBJ2-7	.	CSARGNHRVYEQYF	TGCAGTGCTAGAGGAAATCACAGGGTCTACGAGCAGTACTTC
TRBV28	many	TRBJ2-3	.	CASSSVPNADTQYF	TGTGCCAGCAGTTCTGTCCCAAACGCAGATACGCAGTATTTT
TRBV6-5	.	TRBJ2-1	TRBD2	CASSYGTPGGEFF	TGTGCCAGCAGTTACGGGACTCCGGGAGGAGAGTTCTTC
TRBV27	many	TRBJ1-1	.	CASTRNRDTTEAFF	TGTGCCAGCACAAGAAACCGGGACACCACTGAAGCTTTCTTT
TRBV30	few	TRBJ2-5	.	CAWSPPARETQYF	TGTGCCTGGAGTCCACCCGCTAGAGAGACCCAGTACTTC
TRBV7-9	few	TRBJ2-1	.	CASSSRLLGGYNEQFF	TGTGCCAGCAGCTCCAGACTTTTAGGGGGGTACAATGAGCAGTTCTTC
TRBV5-1	.	TRBJ2-1	TRBD1	CASSARTGGGNEQFF	TGCGCCAGCAGCGCACGGACAGGGGGCGGAAATGAGCAGTTCTTC
TRBV6-1	few	TRBJ1-2	TRBD1	CASGQDRGSYGYTF	TGTGCCAGCGGCCAGGACAGGGGAAGCTATGGCTACACCTTC
TRBV9	many	TRBJ2-5	TRBD1	CASSARDRQETQYF	TGTGCCAGCAGCGCCAGGGACAGACAAGAGACCCAGTACTTC
TRBV6-1	.	TRBJ2-2	TRBD2	CTSKLAGGRNTGELFF	TGTACCAGCAAGCTAGCGGGAGGAAGGAACACCGGGGAGCTGTTTTTT
TRBV7-2	many	TRBJ2-3	TRBD2	CASSPVPGLAGAVILDTQYF	TGTGCCAGCAGTCCAGTCCCGGGACTAGCGGGAGCTGTGATTCTTGATACGCAGTATTTT
TRBV3-1	many	TRBJ1-6	TRBD1	CASSQPWGQGNSPLHF	TGTGCCAGCAGCCAGCCCTGGGGACAGGGTAATTCACCCCTCCACTTT
TRBV19	.	TRBJ1-4	.	CASSTADATNEKLFF	TGTGCCAGTAGTACCGCAGATGCAACTAATGAAAAACTGTTTTTT
TRBV28	medium-sized	TRBJ1-4	TRBD1	CASSFEQGANEKLFF	TGTGCCAGCAGTTTCGAACAGGGGGCGAATGAAAAACTGTTTTTT
TRBV12-3/TRBV12-4	.	TRBJ1-3	.	CASSIQDSGNTIYF	TGTGCCAGCAGCATACAGGACTCTGGAAACACCATATATTTT
TRBV24-1	.	TRBJ2-3	.	CATSDALGAQADTQYF	TGTGCCACCAGTGACGCTTTGGGGGCACAGGCGGATACGCAGTATTTT
TRBV7-9	few	TRBJ1-4	.	CASSLVFATNEKLFF	TGTGCCAGCAGCTTAGTATTCGCAACTAATGAAAAACTGTTTTTT
TRBV11-2	many	TRBJ2-2	TRBD2	CASSLGREGPTGELFF	TGTGCCAGCAGCTTAGGGCGGGAGGGCCCCACCGGGGAGCTGTTTTTT
TRBV3-1	few	TRBJ2-7	.	CASKRSQVTSEQYF	TGTGCCAGCAAACGGTCACAGGTAACCTCCGAGCAGTACTTC
TRBV7-9	many	TRBJ2-3	TRBD1	CASSDLGTGGILFTDTQYF	TGTGCCAGCAGCGATCTTGGGACAGGGGGTATCCTCTTCACAGATACGCAGTATTTT
TRBV27	once	TRBJ2-5	TRBD2	CATLRTSGPQETQYF	TGTGCCACCTTACGGACTAGCGGACCGCAAGAGACCCAGTACTTC
TRBV10-2	many	TRBJ2-7	TRBD2	CATRAGGRYEQYF	TGCGCCACCCGAGCGGGAGGGAGGTACGAGCAGTACTTC
TRBV4-1	many	TRBJ1-1	.	CASSHPPGIPEAFF	TGCGCCAGCAGCCACCCCCCAGGCATCCCTGAAGCTTTCTTT
TRBV6-5	many	TRBJ2-3	TRBD2	CASSYFAAGEVAGTDTQYF	TGTGCCAGCAGTTACTTTGCGGCGGGAGAGGTCGCCGGCACAGATACGCAGTATTTT
TRBV28	.	TRBJ2-7	.	CASSLISQGSTGQYF	TGTGCCAGCAGTTTAATTAGTCAGGGCAGTACGGGGCAGTACTTC
TRBV27	many	TRBJ2-1	TRBD2	CASSSRTSVYEQFF	TGTGCCAGCAGTTCCCGGACTAGCGTATATGAGCAGTTCTTC
TRBV10-2	few	TRBJ2-5	TRBD2	CASSEIGLAGDHQETQYF	TGCGCCAGCAGTGAGATTGGACTAGCGGGGGACCATCAAGAGACCCAGTACTTC
TRBV3-1	many	TRBJ2-2	.	CASSPTPEGATGELFF	TGTGCCAGCAGCCCCACCCCCGAGGGAGCCACCGGGGAGCTGTTTTTT
TRBV29-1	many	TRBJ2-2	.	CSVDTPNTGELFF	TGCAGCGTTGACACCCCGAACACCGGGGAGCTGTTTTTT
TRBV28	many	TRBJ2-2	.	CASSQWGAGDTGELFF	TGTGCCAGCAGCCAATGGGGGGCGGGAGACACCGGGGAGCTGTTTTTT
TRBV5-6	.	TRBJ1-1	TRBD1	CASSPYRDRVTEAFF	TGTGCCAGCAGCCCTTACCGGGACAGGGTCACTGAAGCTTTCTTT
TRBV4-3	.	TRBJ1-5	.	CASSHGPSSNQPQHF	TGCGCCAGCAGCCACGGGCCCAGTAGCAATCAGCCCCAGCATTTT
TRBV12-3/TRBV12-4	.	TRBJ2-7	.	CASSLNRALEQYF	TGTGCCAGCAGTTTAAACAGGGCCCTTGAGCAGTACTTC
TRBV6-1	many	TRBJ2-3	TRBD2	CASSPREGGGTDTQYF	TGTGCCAGCAGCCCCCGGGAGGGGGGGGGCACAGATACGCAGTATTTT
TRBV12-5	.	TRBJ1-6	.	CASGLGLFSPLHF	TGTGCTAGTGGCCTGGGGCTGTTTTCACCCCTCCACTTT
TRBV29-1	.	TRBJ2-7	.	CSVVFERYEQYF	TGCAGCGTTGTGTTTGAGCGCTACGAGCAGTACTTC
TRBV2	once	TRBJ2-5	TRBD2	CASSFGTSGSPTGETQYF	TGTGCCAGCAGCTTTGGGACTAGCGGGAGCCCAACTGGGGAGACCCAGTACTTC
TRBV7-9	.	TRBJ1-2	.	CASSLGAGARYGYTF	TGTGCCAGCAGCTTAGGGGCAGGAGCTAGGTATGGCTACACCTTC
TRBV5-1	.	TRBJ1-3	.	CASSLALGSSGNTIYF	TGCGCCAGCAGCTTGGCCCTAGGTTCCTCTGGAAACACCATATATTTT
TRBV20-1	.	TRBJ2-1	TRBD2	CSAAGGSYNEQFF	TGCAGTGCTGCGGGGGGGTCCTACAATGAGCAGTTCTTC
TRBV15	.	TRBJ1-2	.	CATSRDRRDLGGYTF	TGTGCCACCAGCAGAGATAGAAGGGATCTGGGGGGCTACACCTTC
TRBV28	many	TRBJ1-1	TRBD1	CASSSPGQGAGTEAFF	TGTGCCAGCAGTTCCCCTGGACAGGGGGCCGGCACTGAAGCTTTCTTT
TRBV7-9	.	TRBJ1-6	.	CASSLDSSYNSPLHF	TGTGCCAGCAGCTTGGATAGCTCCTATAATTCACCCCTCCACTTT
TRBV14	.	TRBJ2-6	TRBD1	CASSQAYRGRWYGANVLTF	TGTGCCAGCAGCCAAGCCTACAGGGGGCGGTGGTATGGGGCCAACGTCCTGACTTTC
TRBV28	many	TRBJ1-6	.	CASSHKVLSYNSPLHF	TGTGCCAGCAGTCACAAGGTCCTCTCCTATAATTCACCCCTCCACTTT
TRBV12-3/TRBV12-4	many	TRBJ2-2	.	CASSSVDDGELFF	TGTGCCAGCAGTTCTGTAGACGACGGGGAGCTGTTTTTT
TRBV20-1	many	TRBJ2-3	.	CSASGGRLGTQYF	TGCAGTGCTAGTGGGGGGAGGCTCGGTACGCAGTATTTT
TRBV28	many	TRBJ2-7	TRBD2	CASSFPTTSETYEQYF	TGTGCCAGCAGTTTCCCGACGACTAGCGAGACCTACGAGCAGTACTTC
TRBV5-5	.	TRBJ2-5	TRBD2	CASSLPREFGETQYF	TGTGCCAGCAGCCTGCCGCGGGAGTTTGGAGAGACCCAGTACTTC
TRBV15	few	TRBJ2-4	TRBD2	CATSPTSGSSLAKNIQYF	TGTGCCACCAGCCCGACTAGCGGGAGTTCTCTAGCCAAAAACATTCAGTACTTC
TRBV3-1	few	TRBJ2-1	TRBD2	CASSQPDSSGTYNEQFF	TGTGCCAGCAGCCAACCGGACTCGAGCGGGACTTACAATGAGCAGTTCTTC
TRBV6-1	.	TRBJ2-7	.	CASSHGTGHYEQYF	TGTGCCAGCAGTCACGGGACCGGGCACTACGAGCAGTACTTC
TRBV4-1	.	TRBJ2-7	TRBD2	CASSQGREGREQYF	TGCGCCAGCAGCCAAGGGCGGGAGGGCCGGGAGCAGTACTTC
TRBV7-8	many	TRBJ1-2	TRBD1	CASRPTVAGQGNGYTF	TGTGCCAGCAGACCGACCGTCGCGGGACAGGGGAATGGCTACACCTTC
TRBV6-2/TRBV6-3	.	TRBJ2-3	TRBD2	CASSYQREPRTDTQYF	TGTGCCAGCAGTTACCAGCGGGAGCCTCGCACAGATACGCAGTATTTT
TRBV28	many	TRBJ1-2	.	CASTQGDSNYGYTF	TGTGCCAGCACCCAAGGGGACTCTAACTATGGCTACACCTTC
TRBV11-3	few	TRBJ1-4	.	CASSLEARGNEKLFF	TGTGCCAGCAGCTTAGAAGCAAGAGGGAATGAAAAACTGTTTTTT
TRBV20-1	many	TRBJ1-1	.	CSAASRTLLTEAFF	TGCAGTGCTGCCAGTCGGACGTTACTGACTGAAGCTTTCTTT
TRBV5-8	.	TRBJ2-1	.	CASSFDAVSGHNEQFF	TGTGCCAGCAGCTTTGATGCCGTTAGCGGTCACAATGAGCAGTTCTTC